The 20 T cell receptor beta chains reported below all come from one sample, sequenced in a study of cytomegalovirus exposure and HLA in healthy donors listed by TCRdb under 2017. Library preparation used the immunoSEQ multiplex PCR assay. Held by TCRdb, this immuneACCESS table contains in-frame sequences only and omits some clones. Under half of the omission traces to an unresolved V gene where checked; the cause of the rest is unknown. For this sample the table gives about 350,000 clones, of which around 87% were detected only once. Roughly 1.1% of the sample rests with the top ten. Sequenced input: PBMCs. These receptors originate from a woman between 25 and 40 years old in good health and CMV-seropositive.

V gene TRBV6-6 combines with J gene TRBJ2-7; TRBD1 matches 10 bases. The V and J ends lost 4 bases and 3 bases, in that order; junction bases with no gene match: 9. The CDR3 consists of 16 residues. Germline V gene lookup returns CDR1 MNHNY and CDR2 SVGAGI (reference sequence). In DNA, the CDR3 is TGTGCCAGCAGTTCCCCCGGGACAGGGGTAAACTACGAGCAGTACTTC. Protein sequence: CASSSPGTGVNYEQYF.

Worth noting for this clone: This CDR3 is also generated by other DNA sequences in the sample. The chain links TRBV9 to TRBJ2-7; 7 bases line up with TRBD1. Unmatched junction bases numbered 4, after V lost 4 bases and J lost 0 bases. Looked up from germline, CDR1 is SGDLS and CDR2 is YYNGEE. The CDR3 has 14 amino acids. CDR3 nucleotides: TGTGCCAGCAGCCCTCGGGACAGCTCCTACGAGCAGTACTTC. It codes for CASSPRDSSYEQYF. The full variable domain, completed using reference TRBV9 and TRBJ2-7, is DSGVTQTPKHLITATGQRVTLRCSPRSGDLSVYWYQQSLDQGLQFLIQYYNGEERAKGNILERFSAQQFPDLHSELNLSSLELGDSALYFCASSPRDSSYEQYFGPGTRLTVT.

The chain is built from TRBV6-5 and TRBJ1-3; 8 positions match TRBD1. This CDR3 spans 15 amino acids. Germline V gene data show CDR1 as MNHEY and CDR2 as SVGAGI. The V segment lost 4 bases and the J segment 6 bases; nucleotides outside the gene matches: 8. CDR3 protein: CASSSPDRDENTIYF. The CDR3 DNA reads as TGTGCCAGCAGTTCCCCGGACAGGGACGAAAACACCATATATTTT.

The chain recombines TRBV29-1 with TRBJ2-7; no reliable D call. CDR1 is SQVTM and CDR2 is ANQGSEA in the germline V gene. Trimming shortened V by 1 base and J by 0 bases, and 4 bases separated the two germline ends. The CDR3 runs to 12 residues. This CDR3 is CSVEADSYEQYF. CDR3 nucleotides: TGCAGCGTTGAAGCGGACTCCTACGAGCAGTACTTC.

The rearrangement links TRBV28 to TRBJ1-5; D ambiguous. CDR3 length equals 13 residues. Trimming took off 2 bases at V and 7 bases at J, with 9 bases between the two ends. Per germline, CDR1 MDHEN and CDR2 SYDVKM. The CDR3 coding sequence is TGTGCCAGCAGTTTAACAGATGGGCAGCCCCAGCATTTT. It is translated as CASSLTDGQPQHF.

The genes are TRBV6-1 and TRBJ1-2; unclear D gene. Trimming pared 0 bases from V and 2 bases from J, leaving 10 bases between. The germline CDR1 and CDR2 sequences are MNHNS and SASEGT. This CDR3 region has 15 residues. The CDR3: CASSEALQWNYGYTF. In DNA form, the CDR3 reads TGTGCCAGCAGTGAAGCGCTTCAGTGGAACTATGGCTACACCTTC.

This clone came up once. V usage is TRBV30 and J usage is TRBJ2-4; weak D call: TRBD1 (6 bases). CDR1 is GTSNPN, CDR2 SVGIG, per germline (reference sequence). The V and J ends lost 3 bases and 0 bases respectively, with 18 bases between them. The CDR3 covers 17 residues. CDR3: CAWRKTGLDRAKNIQYF. For the CDR3, the DNA is TGTGCCTGGAGAAAAACAGGGTTGGATCGAGCCAAAAACATTCAGTACTTC.

The rearrangement links TRBV18 to TRBJ2-3; no clear D gene. Germline V gene data show CDR1 as KGHSH and CDR2 as LQKENI. V gave up 6 bases and J gave up 0 bases, with 13 bases separating them. This CDR3 has 15 residues. The CDR3 protein is CASSTTPGSTDTQYF. The DNA of the CDR3 is TGTGCCAGCTCCACAACACCGGGTAGCACAGATACGCAGTATTTT.

The J gene is TRBJ2-2, the V gene TRBV9, with D uncertain. CDR3 length: 13 residues. V was cut by 8 bases and J by 4 bases, with 12 bases left in between. Looked up from germline, CDR1 is SGDLS and CDR2 is YYNGEE. The CDR3 nucleotides are TGTGCCAGTCAAACCGAGAGCACCGGGGAGCTGTTTTTT. Encoded protein: CASQTESTGELFF.

This clone was observed a handful of times. The chain combines TRBV7-2 with TRBJ1-1, with D possibly being TRBD1 (6 bases). Trimming left V 5 bases short and J 2 bases short, with 12 bases between. In germline, CDR1 is SGHTA, CDR2 FQGNSA. The CDR3 runs 14 residues. DNA of the CDR3: TGTGCCAGCAGCCCAAACAGGGTAAACACTGAAGCTTTCTTT. This encodes CASSPNRVNTEAFF. The variable domain in full, completed from reference TRBV7-2 and TRBJ1-1, reads GAGVSQSPSNKVTEKGKDVELRCDPISGHTALYWYRQSLGQGLEFLIYFQGNSAPDKSGLPSDRFSAERTGGSVSTLTIQRTQQEDSAVYLCASSPNRVNTEAFFGQGTRLTVV.

The V and J genes are TRBV9 and TRBJ1-4; a weak D match, TRBD1 (5 bases). The CDR3 sequence is 15 residues long. Trimming left V 3 bases short and J 0 bases short, with 9 bases between. CDR1 is SGDLS, CDR2 YYNGEE, per germline. CDR3 amino acids: CASSAQGSTNEKLFF. The CDR3 region has the DNA TGTGCCAGCAGCGCCCAGGGTTCAACTAATGAAAAACTGTTTTTT.

This chain links TRBV20-1 with TRBJ1-2, with D uncertain. V lost 6 bases and J lost 8, with 13 bases in between. The CDR3 contains 11 residues. In germline, CDR1 is DFQATT, CDR2 SNEGSKA (reference sequence). CDR3 protein: CSAPLFGGYTF. In nucleotides, the CDR3 is TGCAGTGCCCCCCTTTTTGGAGGCTACACCTTC.

This rearrangement joins TRBV11-2 to TRBJ1-3; D is undetermined. V lost 0 bases to trimming and J lost 4 bases, with 10 bases between them. Germline CDR1 is SGHAT and CDR2 is FQNNGV. This CDR3 comprises 15 residues. CDR3 nucleotides: TGTGCCAGCAGCTTAGAGGCTCCGAGAGGAAACACCATATATTTT. As protein: CASSLEAPRGNTIYF.

The chain is built from TRBV9 and TRBJ2-7; 7 positions agree with TRBD1. V was pared by 1 base and J by 3 bases, with 7 bases of the junction left unmatched. The CDR3 totals 15 residues. Germline CDR1 and CDR2: SGDLS and YYNGEE. CDR3 in amino acids: CASSVLPTGIYEQYF. CDR3 DNA sequence: TGTGCCAGCAGCGTACTCCCGACAGGGATCTACGAGCAGTACTTC.

The CDR3 sequence is CASSSHIGEAFF. Here the CDR3 DNA reads TGCGCCAGCAGTTCACACATTGGGGAGGCTTTCTTT. J is TRBJ1-1 and V is TRBV5-1; the D is unclear. Deletions cut 5 bases from V and 11 bases from J, with 16 bases between. This CDR3 has 12 amino acids. Germline V gives CDR1 SGHRS, CDR2 YFSETQ.

The chain employs TRBV4-3 and TRBJ2-1; 7 nucleotides line up with TRBD1. J gave up 5 bases and V 1 base, and 8 bases lay outside the gene matches. The CDR3 contains 16 residues. The germline V gene has CDR1 LGHNA and CDR2 YSLEER. In DNA, the CDR3 is TGCGCCAGCAGCCAAGCGACAGGGTTTCCAAACAATGAGCAGTTCTTC. This sequence encodes CASSQATGFPNNEQFF.

The chain links TRBV5-1 to TRBJ1-6; 9 nucleotides line up with TRBD1. The ends lost 3 bases at V and 8 bases at J; junction bases unmatched: 9. The CDR3 contains 16 residues. CDR1 and CDR2 from the germline V gene are SGHRS and YFSETQ. The CDR3 DNA follows: TGCGCCAGCAGCTCGAGATCGGGACAGGGTGATTCACCCCTCCACTTT. Its translation is CASSSRSGQGDSPLHF.

The rearrangement uses TRBV30 and TRBJ1-3; the match to TRBD1 covers 7 bases. CDR3 length equals 15 residues. The V gene end was trimmed by 8 bases and the J gene end by 1 base; junction bases not matched to a gene: 11. Germline loops: CDR1 GTSNPN, CDR2 SVGIG (reference sequence). Written as DNA, the CDR3 is TGTGCCGGGAACTACAGGGGACGGTCTGGAAACACCATATATTTT. This gives the protein CAGNYRGRSGNTIYF.

V gene TRBV5-1 combines with J gene TRBJ1-1; TRBD1 matches 9 bases. Trimming removed 4 bases from V and 6 bases from J; junction bases left unmatched: 22. The length of the CDR3 is 19 residues. The V gene's germline CDR1 is SGHRS and CDR2 YFSETQ. The DNA for the CDR3 is TGCGCCAGCAGCAAAATGGCGGCGTTGGGGGGACAGGGCGTTCCTGAAGCTTTCTTT. This gives the protein CASSKMAALGGQGVPEAFF.

The rearrangement links TRBV7-9 to TRBJ1-2; the match to TRBD1 covers 7 bases. CDR1 SEHNR and CDR2 FQNEAQ come from the germline V gene (reference sequence). CDR3 size: 15 residues. V trimming: 2 bases; J trimming: 9 bases; junction bases outside the gene matches: 12. CDR3 sequence reads: CASSLRGQGVSSYTF. The DNA of the CDR3 is TGTGCCAGCAGCTTAAGAGGGCAGGGGGTTTCAAGCTACACCTTC.